These 32 T cell receptor beta chains originate from one sample sequenced in a study of T cells in Graves' hyperthyroidism and ophthalmopathy. What was amplified from RNA transcripts were TCR beta CDR3 regions. Researchers ran a first-round RT-PCR on the TCR CDR3 using the HTBI primer set. TCRdb reprocessed the multiplex PCR reads via MiXCR and lists one record per CDR3 protein. The repertoire holds about 610,000 distinct CDR3 sequences, with roughly 15% as singletons. The sample taken for sequencing was blood. Receptors originate from a woman in her thirties or forties with Graves' ophthalmopathy.

This clonotype has at least ten counts. The rearrangement joins TRBV2 to TRBJ1-3, with D perhaps TRBD1 (6 bases). V was cut by 4 bases and J by 2 bases, with 15 bases left in between. Germline values: CDR1 SNHLY, CDR2 FYNNEI. The CDR3 runs to 16 residues. The CDR3 nucleotides are TGTGCCAGCAGTGGGACAGCTTATCGGACTGGAAACACCATATATTTT. Translated, it gives CASSGTAYRTGNTIYF.

Many counts were recorded for this clonotype. V usage is TRBV7-8 and J usage is TRBJ1-1, with D hard to call. The CDR3 length is 15 residues. V was pared by 6 bases and J by 0 bases, with 14 bases between. Looked up from germline, CDR1 is SGHVS and CDR2 is FQNEAQ. This CDR3 reads CASSPSVAMNTEAFF. CDR3 bases: TGTGCCAGCAGTCCCTCGGTCGCGATGAACACTGAAGCTTTCTTT.

This clonotype was observed at least ten times. The chain couples TRBV6-1 to TRBJ1-6; a possible D gene is TRBD1 (6 bases). Trimming took off 4 bases at V and 8 bases at J, with 12 bases between the two ends. The germline CDR1 and CDR2 sequences are MNHNS and SASEGT. This CDR3 has 14 residues. CDR3 in DNA: TGTGCCAGCAGTGGCCAGGGGCCTGATTCACCCCTCCACTTT. This translates into CASSGQGPDSPLHF.

This clonotype showed up just once. CDR3 in amino acids: CACAGRDYGYTF. The CDR3 DNA sequence: TGTGCCTGCGCGGGGCGGGACTATGGCTACACCTTC. V is TRBV30 and J is TRBJ1-2; maybe TRBD1 (5 bases). The V and J ends lost 6 bases and 3 bases respectively, with 11 bases between them. Per germline, CDR1 GTSNPN and CDR2 SVGIG (reference sequence). The CDR3 is 12 residues long. Supplemented by reference TRBV30 and TRBJ1-2, the full variable domain reads SQTIHQWPATLVQPVGSPLSLECTVEGTSNPNLYWYRQAAGRGLQLLFYSVGIGQISSEVPQNLSASRPQDRQFILSSKKLLLSDSGFYLCACAGRDYGYTFGSGTRLTVV.

This clonotype was recorded at least ten times. J is TRBJ2-5 and V is TRBV7-8; D not certain. The germline V and J ends were trimmed by 2 bases and 9 bases, with 7 bases remaining between them. CDR1 is SGHVS, CDR2 FQNEAQ, per germline. This CDR3 is 11 amino acids long. CDR3 sequence: CASSLIDAQYF. DNA of the CDR3: TGTGCCAGCAGCTTAATCGATGCCCAGTACTTC. Complete variable domain (other parts from reference TRBV7-8 and TRBJ2-5): GAGVSQSPRYKVAKRGQDVALRCDPISGHVSLFWYQQALGQGPEFLTYFQNEAQLDKSGLPSDRFFAERPEGSVSTLKIQRTQQEDSAVYLCASSLIDAQYFGPGTRLLVL.

The V and J genes are TRBV6-1 and TRBJ1-1; weak D call: TRBD1 (6 bases). Trimming left V 4 bases short and J 5 bases short, with 14 bases between. The germline V gene encodes CDR1 MNHNS and CDR2 SASEGT. The CDR3 sequence is 14 residues long. The CDR3 DNA sequence: TGTGCCAGCAGTGTAGGGGGTGGAGTGACTGAAGCTTTCTTT. Its protein is CASSVGGGVTEAFF.

The rearrangement uses TRBV7-2 and TRBJ1-1, with D unresolved. Germline lookup yields CDR1 SGHTA and CDR2 FQGNSA. This CDR3 has 14 residues. V lost 5 bases and J 4 bases, leaving 14 bases between the germline ends. The CDR3 DNA reads TGTGCCAGCAGCGTCGCAATCCGGGTCACTGAAGCTTTCTTT. As protein: CASSVAIRVTEAFF.

The chain couples TRBV5-1 to TRBJ1-1; TRBD1 matches 9 bases. The germline V gene has CDR1 SGHRS and CDR2 YFSETQ. CDR3 size: 17 residues. V shed 1 base, J shed 0 bases, and the junction held 7 bases outside the gene matches. The CDR3: CASSLTGGPPMNTEAFF. The CDR3 region has the DNA TGCGCCAGCAGCTTGACAGGGGGCCCTCCCATGAACACTGAAGCTTTCTTT.

In DNA form, the CDR3 reads TGCGCCAGCAGCTTCGAGGGGCCCGGAAACACCATATATTTT. Translating gives CASSFEGPGNTIYF. V and J are TRBV5-1 and TRBJ1-3, with a weak D call TRBD1 (5 bases). CDR3 size: 14 residues. In germline, CDR1 is SGHRS, CDR2 YFSETQ. The V and J ends lost 2 bases and 4 bases respectively, with 10 bases between them.

This clonotype appeared many times. The chain recombines TRBV28 with TRBJ1-1, with D hard to call. V lost 7 bases to trimming and J lost 1 base, with 7 bases between them. CDR1 is MDHEN, CDR2 SYDVKM, per germline. The CDR3 runs to 12 residues. This CDR3 reads CASNVQNTEAFF. DNA for the CDR3: TGTGCCAGCAATGTACAGAACACTGAAGCTTTCTTT.

The V call is TRBV15, the J call TRBJ1-1, with D uncertain. Trimming took off 0 bases at V and 10 bases at J, with 12 bases between the two ends. Germline V lookup: CDR1 LNHNV, CDR2 YYDKDF (reference sequence). There are 13 residues in the CDR3. CDR3 amino acids: CATSREVLAVAFF. The CDR3 coding sequence is TGTGCCACCAGCAGAGAAGTCTTGGCGGTAGCTTTCTTT.

This clonotype was recorded many times. This chain links TRBV28 with TRBJ2-7; 8 nucleotides match TRBD2. V dropped 5 bases and J dropped 6; count of bases not matched to a gene: 9. Germline loops: CDR1 MDHEN, CDR2 SYDVKM. The CDR3 is made up of 14 amino acids. The CDR3 bases are TGTGCCAGCAGTGTGCCGGGACTAGTAAGCGAGCAGTACTTC. It yields the protein CASSVPGLVSEQYF.

This chain connects TRBV28 to TRBJ2-5, with D perhaps matching TRBD2 (5 bases). V was shortened by 5 bases and J by 2 bases, with 12 bases between the two germline ends. In germline, CDR1 is MDHEN, CDR2 SYDVKM. The CDR3 contains 14 residues. The CDR3 nucleotides are TGTGCCAGCAGTGCGGGCTACAGTCAAGAGACCCAGTACTTC. Translating it yields CASSAGYSQETQYF.

This sequence joins TRBV6-5 and TRBJ1-1; 7 bases map to TRBD1. CDR3 length: 13 residues. CDR1 and CDR2 from the germline V gene are MNHEY and SVGAGI. The trim removed 2 bases at V and 10 bases at J, leaving 7 bases unmatched. Here the CDR3 reads CASSYGTELAAFF. CDR3 DNA: TGTGCCAGCAGTTACGGGACAGAACTGGCAGCTTTCTTT.

In its sample, this clonotype was seen many times. The V gene is TRBV6-2 or TRBV6-3, the J gene TRBJ1-1; TRBD1 is a possible D gene (6 bases). The length of the CDR3 is 15 residues. Germline CDR1 and CDR2: MNHEY and SVGEGT. V was shortened by 2 bases and J by 1 base, with 11 bases between the two germline ends. The CDR3 nucleotides read TGTGCCAGCAGTTACAGGACAGAAGGGAACACTGAAGCTTTCTTT. Translating it yields CASSYRTEGNTEAFF.

Many counts were recorded for this clonotype. This chain connects TRBV12-3 or TRBV12-4 to TRBJ1-1; D is ambiguous. The V gene lost 3 bases and the J gene lost 4 bases, with 6 bases spanning the gap. The CDR3 has 12 residues. This CDR3 reads CASSLSVTEAFF. The CDR3 bases are TGTGCCAGCAGTTTGTCAGTCACTGAAGCTTTCTTT.

There are many counts of this clonotype. The chain has TRBV4-1 and TRBJ2-7; the D gene is possibly TRBD2 (5 bases). This CDR3 contains 14 residues. The V end lost 5 bases, the J end lost 4 bases, and 15 bases lay between the germline ends. CDR1 is MGHRA, CDR2 YSYEKL, per germline. The DNA of the CDR3 is TGCGCCAGCAGCTCACTAGAACTCGCTTACGAGCAGTACTTC. Its protein product is CASSSLELAYEQYF.

V gene TRBV20-1 combines with J gene TRBJ2-3; TRBD2 agrees at 10 bases. Germline V gives CDR1 DFQATT, CDR2 SNEGSKA (reference sequence). V was clipped by 1 base and J by 4 bases; unmatched bases: 5. The CDR3 contains 15 residues. The chain's CDR3 is CSARGTSGMADTQYF. The CDR3 DNA sequence: TGCAGTGCTAGAGGGACTAGCGGTATGGCAGATACGCAGTATTTT.

In this sample, this clonotype turned up many times. The gene calls are TRBV15 and TRBJ2-5, with 10 bases that match TRBD2. The germline V gene encodes CDR1 LNHNV and CDR2 YYDKDF (reference sequence). The CDR3 has 18 amino acids. Trimming cost V 5 bases and J 0 bases; bases outside gene matches: 12. CDR3 nucleotide sequence: TGTGCCACCAGCCCTACTAGCGGGGATGTGGGGGACCAAGAGACCCAGTACTTC. It translates to CATSPTSGDVGDQETQYF.

This clonotype was seen at least ten times. The gene calls are TRBV6-1 and TRBJ2-2; D remains unclear. V gave up 3 bases and J gave up 6 bases, with 11 bases separating them. The CDR3 loop spans 14 amino acids. Per the germline V gene, CDR1 is MNHNS and CDR2 is SASEGT. CDR3 nucleotides: TGTGCCAGCAGTGAGAAATGGGTGGCCGGGGAGCTGTTTTTT. Translated: CASSEKWVAGELFF.

The chain is built from TRBV7-3 and TRBJ2-7; D not resolved. V lost 4 bases to trimming and J lost 2 bases, with 12 bases between them. The CDR3 sequence is 14 residues long. The germline V gene has CDR1 SGHTA and CDR2 FQGTGA. Here the CDR3 reads CASSSVGQAYEQYF. The CDR3 DNA follows: TGTGCCAGCAGCTCGGTCGGGCAGGCCTACGAGCAGTACTTC.

This clonotype was counted ten times or more. The V and J genes are TRBV11-3 and TRBJ2-7; D not certain. Germline lookup yields CDR1 SGHNT and CDR2 YENEEA. The CDR3 is made up of 14 amino acids. Trimming took off 3 bases at V and 0 bases at J, with 9 bases between the two ends. For the CDR3, the DNA is TGTGCCAGCAGCTTGGACGCCCCCTCCTACGAGCAGTACTTC. Translation: CASSLDAPSYEQYF.

This clonotype appeared many times. This chain uses TRBV7-9 with TRBJ2-7; D is perhaps TRBD1 (6 bases). Trimming shortened V by 1 base and J by 2 bases, and 12 bases separated the two germline ends. In germline, CDR1 is SEHNR, CDR2 FQNEAQ (reference sequence). The CDR3 is made up of 15 amino acids. The CDR3: CASSLEPDSTYEQYF. CDR3 in DNA: TGTGCCAGCAGCTTAGAGCCGGACAGTACCTACGAGCAGTACTTC. The full variable domain, its missing parts supplied by reference TRBV7-9 and TRBJ2-7, is DTGVSQNPRHKITKRGQNVTFRCDPISEHNRLYWYRQTLGQGPEFLTYFQNEAQLEKSRLLSDRFSAERPKGSFSTLEIQRTEQGDSAMYLCASSLEPDSTYEQYFGPGTRLTVT.

A few counts support this clonotype. The rearrangement links TRBV14 to TRBJ2-2, with no clear D. The CDR3 is 14 residues long. In germline, CDR1 is SGHDN, CDR2 FVKESK. Trimming removed 0 bases from V and 5 bases from J, with 7 bases in between. DNA of the CDR3: TGTGCCAGCAGCCAAGATCAGGCTACCGGGGAGCTGTTTTTT. Its translation: CASSQDQATGELFF.

The table lists this clonotype with many counts. The rearrangement links TRBV30 to TRBJ2-7; 8 bases map to TRBD1. J was trimmed by 2 bases and V by 0 bases; bases with no gene match: 6. The germline V gene has CDR1 GTSNPN and CDR2 SVGIG (reference sequence). The CDR3 consists of 15 residues. CDR3: CAWSVLTGAAYEQYF. The CDR3 bases are TGTGCCTGGAGTGTACTGACAGGGGCAGCCTACGAGCAGTACTTC.

This sequence joins TRBV20-1 and TRBJ1-2; a possible D gene is TRBD1 (5 bases). The length of the CDR3 is 14 residues. V lost 5 bases to trimming and J lost 5 bases, with 18 bases between them. CDR1 is DFQATT and CDR2 is SNEGSKA in the germline V gene (reference sequence). CDR3 nucleotides: TGCAGTGCTCCAGAGATGGGGGGAGGGTATGGCTACACCTTC. This gives the protein CSAPEMGGGYGYTF.

There are many counts of this clonotype. The chain employs TRBV7-9 and TRBJ2-7; unclear D gene. The germline V and J ends were trimmed by 5 bases and 6 bases, with 8 bases remaining between them. Germline CDR1 is SEHNR and CDR2 is FQNEAQ (reference sequence). The CDR3 is 11 residues long. This CDR3 is CASSVDGEQYF. The CDR3 region has the DNA TGTGCCAGCAGCGTTGACGGCGAGCAGTACTTC.

This clonotype has at least ten counts. The chain is built from TRBV6-2 or TRBV6-3 and TRBJ1-1; 9 bases are shared with TRBD1. Germline values: CDR1 MNHEY, CDR2 SVGEGT. The CDR3 consists of 16 residues. V lost 5 bases, J lost 1 base, and 8 bases stayed unmatched. CDR3 protein: CASSPGTGSTNTEAFF. The CDR3, as DNA: TGTGCCAGCAGTCCCGGGACAGGGAGTACGAACACTGAAGCTTTCTTT.

The chain recombines TRBV24-1 with TRBJ2-5, with D possibly TRBD2 on 5 matching bases. The length of the CDR3 is 15 residues. From germline, CDR1 is KGHDR and CDR2 SFDVKD. V was trimmed by 4 bases and J by 5 bases, leaving 16 bases between them. The CDR3 DNA is TGTGCCACCAGTGACCGGACTGAAATGGGGGAGACCCAGTACTTC. Protein sequence: CATSDRTEMGETQYF.

This clonotype came up many times. V and J are TRBV6-1 and TRBJ1-2; D is ambiguous. CDR1 and CDR2 from the germline V gene are MNHNS and SASEGT. V lost 2 bases to trimming and J lost 7 bases, with 11 bases between them. This CDR3 has 13 residues. The DNA of the CDR3 is TGTGCCAGCAGTGAAACGGGATGGGGTGGCTACACCTTC. Translated: CASSETGWGGYTF.

This clonotype was seen ten or more times. The V call is TRBV6-1, the J call TRBJ2-3, with D hard to call. CDR1 and CDR2 from the germline V gene are MNHNS and SASEGT. CDR3 length equals 16 residues. V was cut by 1 base and J by 1 base, with 12 bases left in between. The CDR3 nucleotides read TGTGCCAGCAGTGAAGGGATAGCTCGTGGCACAGATACGCAGTATTTT. Translation gives CASSEGIARGTDTQYF.

This clonotype was recorded many times. The chain combines TRBV28 with TRBJ2-7; TRBD1 matches 10 bases. Germline CDR1 MDHEN, CDR2 SYDVKM. With 8 bases clipped from V and 3 bases from J, the junction kept 4 bases outside the gene matches. The CDR3 runs 13 residues. The CDR3 bases are TGTGCCAGCGAAAGGACAGGGGGCTACGAGCAGTACTTC. Its translation: CASERTGGYEQYF.